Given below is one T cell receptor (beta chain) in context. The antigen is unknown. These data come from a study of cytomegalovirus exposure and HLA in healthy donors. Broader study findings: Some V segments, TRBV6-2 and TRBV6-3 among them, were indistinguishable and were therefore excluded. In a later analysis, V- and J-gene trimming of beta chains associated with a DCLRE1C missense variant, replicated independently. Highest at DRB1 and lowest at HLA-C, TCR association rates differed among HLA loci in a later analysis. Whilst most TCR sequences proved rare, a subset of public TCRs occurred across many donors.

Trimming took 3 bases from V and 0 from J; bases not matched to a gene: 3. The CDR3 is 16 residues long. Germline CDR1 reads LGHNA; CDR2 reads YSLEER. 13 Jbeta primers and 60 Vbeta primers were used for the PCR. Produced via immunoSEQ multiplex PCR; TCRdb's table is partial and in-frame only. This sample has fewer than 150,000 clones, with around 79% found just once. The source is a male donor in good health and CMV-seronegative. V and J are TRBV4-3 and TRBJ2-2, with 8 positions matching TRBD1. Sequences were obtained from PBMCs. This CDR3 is CASSQVQGANTGELFF. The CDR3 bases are TGCGCCAGCAGCCAGGTACAGGGGGCGAACACCGGGGAGCTGTTTTTT.